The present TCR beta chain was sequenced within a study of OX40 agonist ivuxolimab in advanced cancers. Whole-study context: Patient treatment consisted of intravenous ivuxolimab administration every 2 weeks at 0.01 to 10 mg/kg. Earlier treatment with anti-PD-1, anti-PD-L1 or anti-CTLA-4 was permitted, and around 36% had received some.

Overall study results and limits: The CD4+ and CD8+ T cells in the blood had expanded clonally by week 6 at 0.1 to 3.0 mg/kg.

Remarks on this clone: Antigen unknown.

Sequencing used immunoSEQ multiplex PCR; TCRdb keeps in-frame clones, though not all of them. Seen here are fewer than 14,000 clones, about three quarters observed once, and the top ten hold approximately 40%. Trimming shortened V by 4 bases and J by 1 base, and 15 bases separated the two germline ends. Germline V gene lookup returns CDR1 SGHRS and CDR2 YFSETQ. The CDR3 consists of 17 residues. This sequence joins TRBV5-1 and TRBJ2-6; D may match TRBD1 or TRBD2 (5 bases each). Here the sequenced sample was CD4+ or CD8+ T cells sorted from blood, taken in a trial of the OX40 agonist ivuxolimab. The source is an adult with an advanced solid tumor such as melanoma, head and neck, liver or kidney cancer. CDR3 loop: CASSIRGPLSGANVLTF. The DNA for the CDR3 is TGCGCCAGCAGCATAAGGGGACCCTTATCTGGGGCCAACGTCCTGACTTTC.